The 11 T cell receptor beta chains below were found in one sample sequenced in a study of a mutant IDH1 vaccine in newly diagnosed glioma. The sample's time point: week 47, end of study. The vaccine gave 300 ug of a 20-mer mutant IDH1 peptide subcutaneously per dose. The table came from immunoSEQ multiplex PCR; TCRdb's copy has only in-frame clones and leaves some out. Counted here are more than 30,000 clones, approximately 89% occurring once; the ten biggest clones make up roughly 2%. These TCRs are of unknown antigen specificity. This sample comprised PBMCs, obtained from a glioma patient whose treatment included an IDH1 peptide vaccine. The receptors stem from a man aged 40-50 years with glioma.

The chain has TRBV28 and TRBJ2-1; D might be TRBD2 (6 bases). This CDR3 contains 16 residues. Germline V gene sequence: CDR1 MDHEN, CDR2 SYDVKM. The V and J ends lost 8 bases and 6 bases respectively, with 23 bases between them. The CDR3 loop reads CASRSAGQGGFNEQFF. In nucleotides, the CDR3 is TGTGCCAGCCGTTCGGCGGGGCAGGGAGGTTTCAATGAGCAGTTCTTC.

This chain connects TRBV6-1 to TRBJ2-1; 7 bases match TRBD1. This CDR3 contains 15 residues. Trimming removed 7 bases from V and 8 bases from J; junction bases left unmatched: 14. From germline, CDR1 is MNHNS and CDR2 SASEGT. The CDR3 DNA is TGTGCCAGCACCCTCCCAGGGGGATTCGGGGATGAGCAGTTCTTC. Translating it yields CASTLPGGFGDEQFF.

This clone has just one count. The genes are TRBV28 and TRBJ2-7; 11 positions match TRBD2. The J segment lost 4 bases and the V segment lost 2 bases, leaving 1 base of the junction unmatched. The CDR3 has 14 amino acids. Germline V lookup: CDR1 MDHEN, CDR2 SYDVKM. CDR3 sequence reads: CASSLIAGGYEQYF. CDR3 nucleotides: TGTGCCAGCAGTTTAATAGCGGGAGGGTACGAGCAGTACTTC.

The V gene is TRBV4-1, the J gene TRBJ1-5, with D maybe TRBD1 (6 bases). V lost 2 bases, J lost 0 bases, and 8 bases lay in between. The germline V gene encodes CDR1 MGHRA and CDR2 YSYEKL. This CDR3 has 15 amino acids. The DNA of the CDR3 is TGCGCCAGCAGCCAACAGGGGTTTAGCAATCAGCCCCAGCATTTT. This translates into CASSQQGFSNQPQHF.

This chain uses TRBV7-2 with TRBJ2-3; 10 nucleotides align to TRBD2. The CDR3 consists of 16 residues. The germline V gene encodes CDR1 SGHTA and CDR2 FQGNSA. Trimming removed 2 bases from V and 5 bases from J; junction bases left unmatched: 7. This chain's CDR3 is CASSLNAASGGDTQYF. In DNA, the CDR3 is TGTGCCAGCAGCTTAAATGCGGCTAGCGGGGGAGATACGCAGTATTTT.

J is TRBJ2-7 and V is TRBV29-1, with D unresolved. This CDR3 has 12 amino acids. V was pared by 0 bases and J by 2 bases, with 5 bases between. Germline-derived CDR1 and CDR2 are SQVTM and ANQGSEA. CDR3 DNA sequence: TGCAGCGTTGAAGACAGCACCTACGAGCAGTACTTC. As protein: CSVEDSTYEQYF.

The V gene is TRBV19, the J gene TRBJ2-3; D may correspond to TRBD1 or TRBD2 (5 bases each). The V end was cut by 1 base, the J end by 1 base, with 12 bases between. This CDR3 is 16 amino acids long. CDR1 and CDR2 from the germline V gene are LNHDA and SQIVND (reference sequence). The CDR3 bases are TGTGCCAGTAGTATAGGGGAAGGGACCCGCACAGATACGCAGTATTTT. It encodes CASSIGEGTRTDTQYF.

This sequence joins TRBV15 and TRBJ2-1; the D gene is possibly TRBD2 (5 bases). Germline loops: CDR1 LNHNV, CDR2 YYDKDF (reference sequence). CDR3 length: 13 residues. V was cut by 7 bases and J by 2 bases, with 9 bases left in between. DNA for the CDR3: TGTGCCACCAACCCCGGGGCCTACAATGAGCAGTTCTTC. This translates into CATNPGAYNEQFF. The full variable domain, completed using reference TRBV15 and TRBJ2-1, is DAMVIQNPRYQVTQFGKPVTLSCSQTLNHNVMYWYQQKSSQAPKLLFHYYDKDFNNEADTPDNFQSRRPNTSFCFLDIRSPGLGDTAMYLCATNPGAYNEQFFGPGTRLTVL.

The chain employs TRBV15 and TRBJ2-5; D not resolved. The CDR3 is 12 residues long. Germline CDR1 and CDR2: LNHNV and YYDKDF (reference sequence). This chain's CDR3 is CAAGGRKETQYF. CDR3 nucleotide sequence: TGTGCTGCAGGCGGTAGGAAGGAGACCCAGTACTTC.

This chain links TRBV6-4 with TRBJ2-2; TRBD2 agrees at 11 bases. CDR3 size: 14 residues. CDR1 and CDR2 from the germline V gene are MRHNA and SNTAGT. V lost 6 bases to trimming and J lost 3 bases; unmatched junction nucleotides: 0. The CDR3, as DNA: TGTGCCAGCAGACTAGCGGGGGACACCGGGGAGCTGTTTTTT. Protein sequence: CASRLAGDTGELFF.

The chain has TRBV5-8 and TRBJ2-7; maybe TRBD2 (5 bases). Germline V gene sequence: CDR1 SGHTS, CDR2 YDEGEE. Trimming removed 1 base at V and 12 bases at J, with 14 bases between. The CDR3 is 12 residues long. CDR3 in DNA: TGTGCCAGCAGCTTGCGCCGGGGAGCACCGTACGTC. Protein sequence: CASSLRRGAPYV.